This is a list of T cell receptor beta chains from one sample in a study of T-cell reconstitution after alpha-beta-depleted transplantation in children. From the PCR reads, TCRdb called clonotypes with MiXCR, one entry per CDR3 protein. The sample contains 75,000 to 100,000 distinct CDR3 sequences, 7% to 10% of which appear only once. The sequenced sample was PBMCs from the stem cell graft donor, obtained from the stem cell graft. The receptor set was obtained from a human donor who donated a stem cell graft to a child with congenital amegakaryocytic thrombocytopenia. Both conserved end residues are part of each CDR3. Fields, in order: D gene, V gene, clone size, J gene, CDR3 protein, CDR3 DNA. D genes are given only for firm matches. The size of a clone is reported for some rows only, either as once, few or many, or as a class for expanded clones.

>TRBD2|TRBV7-2|-|TRBJ2-3
CASSLGGKDTQYF
TGTGCCAGCAGCCTGGGGGGGAAAGATACGCAGTATTTT
>-|TRBV20-1|few|TRBJ1-1
CSSRGPGTGSVRAQAEAFF
TGCAGTTCCAGAGGCCCCGGGACGGGATCGGTGAGGGCTCAGGCTGAAGCTTTCTTT
>TRBD1|TRBV5-1|many|TRBJ2-7
CASSSQGTAYEQYF
TGCGCCAGCAGCTCACAGGGGACAGCCTACGAGCAGTACTTC
>TRBD2|TRBV11-2|many|TRBJ2-1
CASSRLAGGPYNEQFF
TGTGCCAGCAGCAGACTAGCGGGAGGCCCTTACAATGAGCAGTTCTTC
>TRBD1|TRBV12-3/TRBV12-4|many|TRBJ1-6
CASLDRLNSPLHF
TGTGCCAGCCTGGACAGGCTAAATTCACCCCTCCACTTT
>-|TRBV7-8|many|TRBJ1-1
CASSPGLSNTEAFF
TGTGCCAGCAGTCCAGGTTTGTCGAACACTGAAGCTTTCTTT
>-|TRBV28|many|TRBJ2-3
CASLGNTDTQYF
TGTGCCAGCTTGGGAAACACAGATACGCAGTATTTT
>-|TRBV10-2|many|TRBJ2-7
CASSPRGSRYEQYF
TGCGCCAGCAGCCCACGAGGCAGCCGCTACGAGCAGTACTTC
>-|TRBV5-6|many|TRBJ2-3
CASSLWGADTQYF
TGTGCCAGCAGCTTGTGGGGTGCAGATACGCAGTATTTT
>TRBD2|TRBV3-1|-|TRBJ2-3
CASSQGLAGGTDTQYF
TGTGCCAGCAGCCAAGGACTAGCGGGAGGCACAGATACGCAGTATTTT
>TRBD2|TRBV20-1|many|TRBJ2-7
CSARDRLAATYEQYF
TGCAGTGCTAGAGATCGACTAGCGGCAACCTACGAGCAGTACTTC
>-|TRBV7-9|many|TRBJ2-5
CASSPRGGRETQYF
TGTGCCAGCAGCCCCCGCGGAGGACGGGAGACCCAGTACTTC
>TRBD2|TRBV29-1|many|TRBJ2-1
CSGLLSGPYNEQFF
TGCAGCGGCCTCCTTAGCGGGCCTTACAATGAGCAGTTCTTC
>-|TRBV4-1|many|TRBJ2-2
CASSQDLVTGELFF
TGCGCCAGCAGCCAAGACTTGGTTACCGGGGAGCTGTTTTTT
>-|TRBV10-3|many|TRBJ2-6
CAISDRNSGANVLTF
TGTGCCATCAGTGACAGGAACTCTGGGGCCAACGTCCTGACTTTC
>TRBD2|TRBV2|few|TRBJ2-1
CASRDYYNEQFF
TGTGCCAGCCGGGACTACTACAATGAGCAGTTCTTC
>TRBD1|TRBV12-3/TRBV12-4|many|TRBJ2-7
CASTPGTGPAYEQYF
TGTGCCAGCACCCCGGGGACAGGACCAGCTTACGAGCAGTACTTC
>TRBD1|TRBV3-1|many|TRBJ1-2
CASSRGQGTYDYTF
TGTGCCAGCAGTCGGGGACAGGGAACCTATGACTACACCTTC
>-|TRBV11-2|many|TRBJ2-1
CASSFTATSPEQFF
TGTGCCAGCAGCTTTACCGCGACTAGTCCTGAGCAGTTCTTC
>-|TRBV20-1|many|TRBJ1-6
CSASRALGINSPLHF
TGCAGTGCTAGCCGGGCGCTGGGTATCAATTCACCCCTCCACTTT
>-|TRBV5-1|-|TRBJ1-2
CASSLRSGDGYTF
TGCGCCAGCAGCTTGAGGTCGGGGGATGGCTACACCTTC
>-|TRBV5-1|many|TRBJ1-1
CASSSSMNTEAFF
TGCGCCAGCAGCTCCTCGATGAACACTGAAGCTTTCTTT
>-|TRBV1|few|TRBJ2-4
CTSSHHTGSLAKNIQYF
TGCACCAGCAGCCACCATACGGGGTCACTAGCCAAAAACATTCAGTACTTC
>TRBD1|TRBV6-5|many|TRBJ2-2
CASRIGQGFTGELFF
TGTGCCAGCAGGATCGGACAGGGGTTTACCGGGGAGCTGTTTTTT
>-|TRBV12-3/TRBV12-4|many|TRBJ1-3
CASSLRGPSSGNTIYF
TGTGCCAGCAGTTTGAGGGGCCCAAGCTCTGGAAACACCATATATTTT
>-|TRBV10-3|many|TRBJ2-1
CAISKNPTANNEQFF
TGTGCCATCAGCAAAAACCCGACAGCAAACAATGAGCAGTTCTTC
>-|TRBV6-6|many|TRBJ2-1
CASSYSLSEQFF
TGTGCCAGCAGTTACTCCCTTTCTGAGCAGTTCTTC
>-|TRBV20-1|many|TRBJ2-7
CSAETRDGSYEQYF
TGCAGTGCTGAAACCCGGGACGGCTCCTACGAGCAGTACTTC
>-|TRBV20-1|many|TRBJ1-2
CSAPWGESYGYTF
TGCAGTGCTCCTTGGGGGGAGAGCTATGGCTACACCTTC
>TRBD1|TRBV20-1|-|TRBJ1-2
CSASRGQGMSGYTF
TGCAGTGCTAGTCGGGGACAGGGAATGAGTGGCTACACCTTC
>-|TRBV4-1|many|TRBJ2-7
CASSQDETTIYEQYF
TGCGCCAGCAGCCAAGATGAGACTACCATCTACGAGCAGTACTTC